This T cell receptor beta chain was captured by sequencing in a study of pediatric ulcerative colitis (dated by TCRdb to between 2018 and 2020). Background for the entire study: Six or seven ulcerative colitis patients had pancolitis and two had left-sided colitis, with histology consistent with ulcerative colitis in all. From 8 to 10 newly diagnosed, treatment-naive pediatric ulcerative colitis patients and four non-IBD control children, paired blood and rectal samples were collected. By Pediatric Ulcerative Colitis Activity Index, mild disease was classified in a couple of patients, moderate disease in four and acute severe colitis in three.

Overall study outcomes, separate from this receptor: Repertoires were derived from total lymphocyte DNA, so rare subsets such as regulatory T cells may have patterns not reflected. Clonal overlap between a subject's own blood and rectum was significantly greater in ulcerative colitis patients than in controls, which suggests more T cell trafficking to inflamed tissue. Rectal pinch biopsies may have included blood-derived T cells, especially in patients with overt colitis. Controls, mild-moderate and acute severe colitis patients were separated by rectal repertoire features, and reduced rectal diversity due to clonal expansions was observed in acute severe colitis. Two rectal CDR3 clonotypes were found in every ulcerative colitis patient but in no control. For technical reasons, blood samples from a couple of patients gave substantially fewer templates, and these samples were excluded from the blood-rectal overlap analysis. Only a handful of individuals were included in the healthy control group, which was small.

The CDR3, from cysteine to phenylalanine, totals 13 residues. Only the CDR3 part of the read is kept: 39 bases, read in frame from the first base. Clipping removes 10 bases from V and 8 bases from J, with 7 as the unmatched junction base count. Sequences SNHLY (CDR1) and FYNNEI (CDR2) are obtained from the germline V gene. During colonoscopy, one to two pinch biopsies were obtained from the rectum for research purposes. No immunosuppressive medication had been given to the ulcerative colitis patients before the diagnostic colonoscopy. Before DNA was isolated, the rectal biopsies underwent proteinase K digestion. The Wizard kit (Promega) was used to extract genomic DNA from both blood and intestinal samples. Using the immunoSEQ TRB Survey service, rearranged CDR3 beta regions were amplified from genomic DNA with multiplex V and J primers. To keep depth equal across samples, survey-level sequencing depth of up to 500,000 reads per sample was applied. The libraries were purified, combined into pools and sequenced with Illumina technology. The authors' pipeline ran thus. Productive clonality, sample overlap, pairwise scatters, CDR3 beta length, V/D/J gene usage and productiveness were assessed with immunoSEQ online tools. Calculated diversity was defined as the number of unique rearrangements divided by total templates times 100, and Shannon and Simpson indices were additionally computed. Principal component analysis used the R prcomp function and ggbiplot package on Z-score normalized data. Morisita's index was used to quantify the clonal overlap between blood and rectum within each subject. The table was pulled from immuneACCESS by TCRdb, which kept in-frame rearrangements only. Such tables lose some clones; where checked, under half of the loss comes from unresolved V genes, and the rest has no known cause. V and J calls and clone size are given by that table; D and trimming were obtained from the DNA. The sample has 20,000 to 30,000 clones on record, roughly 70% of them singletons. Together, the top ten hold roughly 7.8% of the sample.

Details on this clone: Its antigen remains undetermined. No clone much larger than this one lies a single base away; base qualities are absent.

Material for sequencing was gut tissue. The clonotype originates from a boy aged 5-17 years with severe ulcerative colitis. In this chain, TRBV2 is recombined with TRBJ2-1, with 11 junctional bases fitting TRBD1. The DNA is TGTGCCATAGGACAGGGGGCGAACGATGAGCAGTTCTTC. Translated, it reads CAIGQGANDEQFF.